Each of the 16 T cell receptor beta chains below was sequenced from the same sample in a study of shared clonotypes between healthy human individuals. The protocol was immunoSEQ multiplex PCR, while the TCRdb copy is restricted to in-frame clones and leaves out a portion. The sample yields roughly 1.5 million clones, 95% to 99% seen once. The sequencing input was naive CD4+ T cells sorted from blood. Specified subset: CD45RA+ positively selected. These receptors all come from a man aged 25 to 40 in good health.

The rearrangement uses TRBV18 and TRBJ2-3; the match to TRBD2 covers 10 bases. The V gene end was trimmed by 5 bases and the J gene end by 3 bases; junction bases not matched to a gene: 8. The CDR3 is made up of 16 amino acids. CDR1 is KGHSH and CDR2 is LQKENI in the germline V gene. DNA of the CDR3: TGTGCCAGCTCATCGCACCTAGCGGGAGTTACAGATACGCAGTATTTT. It is translated as CASSSHLAGVTDTQYF.

In regard to this clone: The same CDR3 is also encoded by other DNA sequences in this sample. V gene TRBV4-3 combines with J gene TRBJ1-5, with D hard to call. Between the trimmed V and J ends, which lost 0 bases and 2 bases, there was a span of 2 bases. Germline V gene data show CDR1 as LGHNA and CDR2 as YSLEER. CDR3 size: 13 residues. This CDR3 reads CASSQDGNQPQHF. The CDR3 nucleotides are TGCGCCAGCAGCCAAGATGGCAATCAGCCCCAGCATTTT.

Regarding this clone: Other DNA sequences in the sample encode the same CDR3. The chain joins TRBV5-1 to TRBJ2-7; D unclear. Germline CDR1 and CDR2: SGHRS and YFSETQ. The CDR3 sequence is 14 residues long. Trimming left V 1 base short and J 1 base short, with 9 bases between. The CDR3 here is CASSLFLGSYEQYF. CDR3 DNA sequence: TGCGCCAGCAGCTTGTTTCTTGGGTCCTACGAGCAGTACTTC.

V and J are TRBV29-1 and TRBJ2-2; 8 bases agree with TRBD1. This CDR3 is 14 amino acids long. CDR1 SQVTM and CDR2 ANQGSEA come from the germline V gene. V was pared by 2 bases and J by 5 bases, with 4 bases of the junction left unmatched. Written as DNA, the CDR3 is TGCAGCGTTGAACGCGACAGGGGTACCGGGGAGCTGTTTTTT. Amino acids: CSVERDRGTGELFF.

J is TRBJ1-5 and V is TRBV10-2; D unclear. Germline CDR1 WSHSY, CDR2 SAAADI. The CDR3 consists of 13 residues. Trimming shortened V by 5 bases and J by 4 bases, and 9 bases separated the two germline ends. CDR3 bases: TGCGCCAGCAGTAAACACCCAAATCAGCCCCAGCATTTT. As protein: CASSKHPNQPQHF.

The rearrangement links TRBV9 to TRBJ1-1; no firm D call. This CDR3 has 13 residues. Trimming stripped 0 bases from V and 1 base from J, with 4 bases between. CDR1 is SGDLS and CDR2 is YYNGEE in the germline V gene. The CDR3 nucleotides are TGTGCCAGCAGCGTAGGTTGGAACACTGAAGCTTTCTTT. This codes for CASSVGWNTEAFF.

This chain links TRBV6-6 with TRBJ1-2; the match to TRBD1 covers 9 bases. The trim removed 3 bases at V and 3 bases at J, leaving 5 bases unmatched. The CDR3 has 15 amino acids. Per germline, CDR1 MNHNY and CDR2 SVGAGI (reference sequence). CDR3: CASSYEGQGYYGYTF. As DNA, the CDR3 is TGTGCCAGCAGTTATGAGGGACAGGGCTACTATGGCTACACCTTC.

J is TRBJ2-7 and V is TRBV5-4; D is ambiguous. CDR1 and CDR2 (germline): SGHNT, YYREEE (reference sequence). The CDR3 consists of 14 residues. Trimming shortened V by 0 bases and J by 5 bases, and 12 bases separated the two germline ends. CDR3 loop: CASSLGHSVDEQYF. The CDR3 coding sequence is TGTGCCAGCAGCTTGGGACATTCCGTCGACGAGCAGTACTTC.

V usage is TRBV28 and J usage is TRBJ2-1, with D perhaps TRBD1 (6 bases). From germline, CDR1 is MDHEN and CDR2 SYDVKM. Trimming cost V 5 bases and J 6 bases, with 20 bases left between them. The CDR3 is 16 residues long. The CDR3 loop is CASSPTAARGFNEQFF. DNA of the CDR3: TGTGCCAGCAGTCCTACCGCAGCCAGGGGTTTCAATGAGCAGTTCTTC.

Concerning this clone itself: At the DNA level, this CDR3 is encoded by other sequences in the same sample as well. The chain recombines TRBV11-2 with TRBJ2-7; D not certain. The germline CDR1 and CDR2 sequences are SGHAT and FQNNGV. The germline V and J ends were trimmed by 1 base and 4 bases, with 5 bases remaining between them. CDR3 length: 12 residues. CDR3 amino acids: CASSLVGYEQYF. The CDR3 DNA reads TGTGCCAGCAGCTTAGTAGGGTACGAGCAGTACTTC.

The chain has TRBV5-4 and TRBJ2-2; D possibly corresponds to TRBD1 (5 bases). There are 14 residues in the CDR3. V dropped 4 bases and J dropped 4 bases, with 11 bases sitting between them. Looked up from germline, CDR1 is SGHNT and CDR2 is YYREEE (reference sequence). In DNA, the CDR3 is TGTGCCAGCAGCCCACAGGTTCCCACCGGGGAGCTGTTTTTT. Protein sequence: CASSPQVPTGELFF.

V gene TRBV28 combines with J gene TRBJ2-7; the match to TRBD1 covers 8 bases. The CDR3 sequence is 15 residues long. The germline V gene encodes CDR1 MDHEN and CDR2 SYDVKM. J was trimmed by 3 bases and V by 6 bases; bases with no gene match: 10. The CDR3 DNA reads TGTGCCAGCAGATTAGGGGACAGGTTCATCTACGAGCAGTACTTC. This gives the protein CASRLGDRFIYEQYF. Complete variable domain (other parts from reference TRBV28 and TRBJ2-7): DVKVTQSSRYLVKRTGEKVFLECVQDMDHENMFWYRQDPGLGLRLIYFSYDVKMKEKGDIPEGYSVSREKKERFSLILESASTNQTSMYLCASRLGDRFIYEQYFGPGTRLTVT.

This chain connects TRBV6-6 to TRBJ2-7; TRBD1 is a possible D gene (5 bases). CDR3 length: 14 residues. The V end was cut by 6 bases, the J end by 0 bases, with 12 bases between. Germline values: CDR1 MNHNY, CDR2 SVGAGI (reference sequence). The CDR3 here is CASSQTENSYEQYF. The CDR3 DNA reads TGTGCCAGCAGCCAGACAGAAAACTCCTACGAGCAGTACTTC.

The chain combines TRBV7-2 with TRBJ2-5; D may be TRBD2 (7 bases). V was pared by 6 bases and J by 8 bases, with 16 bases between. Germline loops: CDR1 SGHTA, CDR2 FQGNSA. The CDR3 sequence is 13 residues long. The chain's CDR3 is CASRKGGALTQYF. CDR3 nucleotides: TGTGCCAGCAGAAAAGGGGGGGCGTTAACCCAGTACTTC.

On this clone itself: A junction boundary mismatches the germline segment, possibly from a read error. The chain combines TRBV7-8 with TRBJ1-3; 7 positions agree with TRBD1. Germline V CDR1 and CDR2: SGHVS, FQNEAQ. The CDR3 loop spans 12 amino acids. CDR3 DNA sequence: TGTGCCAGCAGCTTAGGGGGACAGCTAATCCATTTT. Protein sequence: CASSLGGQLIHF. The complete variable domain, with remaining parts taken from reference TRBV7-8 and TRBJ1-3, reads GAGVSQSPRYKVAKRGQDVALRCDPISGHVSLFWYQQALGQGPEFLTYFQNEAQLDKSGLPSDRFFAERPEGSVSTLKIQRTQQEDSAVYLCASSLGGQLIHFGEGSWLTVV.

Note on this clone: Other DNA sequences in this specimen translate into the identical CDR3. The chain carries TRBV6-1 and TRBJ2-3; no clear D gene. Per germline, CDR1 MNHNS and CDR2 SASEGT. Trimming removed 6 bases from V and 0 bases from J, with 4 bases in between. The CDR3 is 12 residues long. The CDR3 region has the DNA TGTGCCAGCAGCGGTAGCACAGATACGCAGTATTTT. This encodes CASSGSTDTQYF.